This TCR beta chain was captured in a study of CD8 T cells in ankylosing spondylitis. This clonotype was seen a handful of times. Between the trimmed V and J ends, which lost 7 bases and 0 bases, there was a span of 12 bases. The CDR3 sequence is 14 residues long. Generation of TCR beta libraries employed quantitative 5'-RACE incorporating molecular barcodes. TCRdb itself ran the 5' RACE reads through MiXCR, one entry per CDR3 protein. The data hold about 260,000 distinct CDR3 sequences, with about 20% observed a single time. The clonotype originates from a male donor with ankylosing spondylitis or in good health (not recorded which). Sequencing was carried out using blood, either unsorted or a sorted T cell fraction (not recorded which). The rearrangement joins TRBV12-3 or TRBV12-4 to TRBJ1-1, with D perhaps TRBD1 (5 bases). CDR3 region: CASTFDRLNTEAFF. DNA of the CDR3: TGTGCCAGCACCTTCGACAGACTGAACACTGAAGCTTTCTTT.